The clone carrying this T cell receptor beta chain has a single count. The sample originates from a study of blood T cell repertoires in COVID-19. Generated by immunoSEQ multiplex PCR, the TCRdb table keeps only in-frame clones and is missing some. The sample lists 100,000 or so clones, approximately 80% occurring once. Sample: peripheral blood. This receptor was obtained from a man older than 75 with acute or convalescent COVID-19.

In nucleotides, the CDR3 is TGTGCCAGCAGTCCGGGACAAGTCTCCTACGAGCAGTACTTC. Its protein is CASSPGQVSYEQYF. J is TRBJ2-7 and V is TRBV6-5, with D possibly being TRBD1 (6 bases). Trimming stripped 5 bases from V and 0 bases from J, with 11 bases between. The CDR3 totals 14 residues. CDR1 and CDR2 from the germline V gene are MNHEY and SVGAGI.